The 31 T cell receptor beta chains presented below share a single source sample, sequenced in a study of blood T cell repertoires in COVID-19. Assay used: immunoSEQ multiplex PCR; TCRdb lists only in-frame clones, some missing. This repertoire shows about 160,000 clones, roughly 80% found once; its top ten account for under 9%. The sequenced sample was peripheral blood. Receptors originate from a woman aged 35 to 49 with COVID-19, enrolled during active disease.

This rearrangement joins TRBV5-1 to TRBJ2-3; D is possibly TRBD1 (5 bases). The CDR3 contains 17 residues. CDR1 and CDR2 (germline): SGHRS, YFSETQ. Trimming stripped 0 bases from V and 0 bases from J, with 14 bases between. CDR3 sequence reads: CASSLATGLTSTDTQYF. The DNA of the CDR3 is TGCGCCAGCAGCTTGGCCACAGGCCTGACTAGCACAGATACGCAGTATTTT.

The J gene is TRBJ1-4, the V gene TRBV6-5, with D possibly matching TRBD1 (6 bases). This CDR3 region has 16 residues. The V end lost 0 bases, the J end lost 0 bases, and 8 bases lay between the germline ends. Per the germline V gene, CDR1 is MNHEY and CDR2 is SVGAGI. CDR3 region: CASSYSDSPTNEKLFF. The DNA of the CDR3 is TGTGCCAGCAGTTACTCGGACAGCCCAACTAATGAAAAACTGTTTTTT.

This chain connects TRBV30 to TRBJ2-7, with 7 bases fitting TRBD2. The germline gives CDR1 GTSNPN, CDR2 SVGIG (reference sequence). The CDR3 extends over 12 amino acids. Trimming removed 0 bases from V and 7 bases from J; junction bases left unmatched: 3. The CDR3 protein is CAWSVGAGEQYV. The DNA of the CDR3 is TGTGCCTGGAGTGTCGGAGCGGGGGAGCAGTACGTC.

CDR3 nucleotide sequence: TGCAGTGCTAAAGCAGGGAACGAGCAGTACTTC. Protein product: CSAKAGNEQYF. The J gene is TRBJ2-7, the V gene TRBV20-1; TRBD1 is a possible D gene (5 bases). The CDR3 has 11 amino acids. Germline CDR1 reads DFQATT; CDR2 reads SNEGSKA (reference sequence). Trimming stripped 4 bases from V and 5 bases from J, with 9 bases between.

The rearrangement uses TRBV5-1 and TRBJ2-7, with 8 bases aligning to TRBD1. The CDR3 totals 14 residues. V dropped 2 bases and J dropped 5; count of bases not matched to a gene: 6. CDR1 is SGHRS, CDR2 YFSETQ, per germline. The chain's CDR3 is CASSFRQGLDEQYF. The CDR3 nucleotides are TGCGCCAGCAGCTTTCGACAGGGGTTGGACGAGCAGTACTTC.

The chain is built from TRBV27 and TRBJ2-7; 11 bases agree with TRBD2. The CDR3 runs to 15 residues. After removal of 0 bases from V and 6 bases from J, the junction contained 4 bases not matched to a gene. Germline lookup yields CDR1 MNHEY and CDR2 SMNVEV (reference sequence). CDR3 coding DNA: TGTGCCAGCAGTTTATCCCCTAGCGGGAGGTCCGAGCAGTACTTC. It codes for CASSLSPSGRSEQYF.

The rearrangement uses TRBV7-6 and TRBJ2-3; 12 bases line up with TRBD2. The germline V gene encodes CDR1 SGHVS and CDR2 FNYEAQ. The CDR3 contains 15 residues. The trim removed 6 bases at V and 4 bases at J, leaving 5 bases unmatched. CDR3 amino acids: CASRRTSGKADTQYF. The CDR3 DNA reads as TGTGCCAGCAGACGGACTAGCGGGAAGGCAGATACGCAGTATTTT.

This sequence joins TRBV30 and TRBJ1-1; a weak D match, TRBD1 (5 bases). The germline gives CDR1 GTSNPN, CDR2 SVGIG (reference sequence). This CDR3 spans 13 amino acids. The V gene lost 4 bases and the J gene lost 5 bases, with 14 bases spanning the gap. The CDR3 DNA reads TGTGCCTGGAAGGCCCCAGGGTTTACTGAAGCTTTCTTT. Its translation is CAWKAPGFTEAFF.

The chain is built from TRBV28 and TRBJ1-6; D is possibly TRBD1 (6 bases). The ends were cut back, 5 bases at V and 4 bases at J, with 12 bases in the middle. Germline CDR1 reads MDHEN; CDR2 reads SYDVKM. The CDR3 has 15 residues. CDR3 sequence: CASSPSGQYNSPLHF. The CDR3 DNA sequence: TGTGCCAGCAGTCCGTCGGGACAATATAATTCACCCCTCCACTTT.

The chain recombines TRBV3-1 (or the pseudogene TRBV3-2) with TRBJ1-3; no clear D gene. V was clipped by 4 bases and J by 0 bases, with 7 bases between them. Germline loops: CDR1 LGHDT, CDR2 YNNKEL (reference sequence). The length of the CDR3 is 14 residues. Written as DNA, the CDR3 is TGTGCCAGCAGCCCCAGGATCTCTGGAAACACCATATATTTT. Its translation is CASSPRISGNTIYF.

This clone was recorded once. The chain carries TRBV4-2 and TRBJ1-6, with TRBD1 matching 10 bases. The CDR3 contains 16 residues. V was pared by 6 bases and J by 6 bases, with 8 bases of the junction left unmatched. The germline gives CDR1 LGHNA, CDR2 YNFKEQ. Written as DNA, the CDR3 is TGTGCCAGCAGACCCACCGGGACAGGGGTTAATTCACCCCTCCACTTT. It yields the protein CASRPTGTGVNSPLHF.

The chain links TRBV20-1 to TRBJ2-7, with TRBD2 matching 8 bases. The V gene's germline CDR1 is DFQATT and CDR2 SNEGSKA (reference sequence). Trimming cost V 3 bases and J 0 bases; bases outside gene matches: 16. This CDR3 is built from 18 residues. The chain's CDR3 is CSASSPLLAAVSSYEQYF. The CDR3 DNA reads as TGCAGTGCTAGTTCCCCTTTACTAGCGGCCGTAAGCTCCTACGAGCAGTACTTC.

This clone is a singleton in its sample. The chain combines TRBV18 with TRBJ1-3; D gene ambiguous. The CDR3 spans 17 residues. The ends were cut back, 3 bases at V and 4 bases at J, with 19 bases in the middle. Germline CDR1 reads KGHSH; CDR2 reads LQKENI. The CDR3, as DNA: TGTGCCAGCTCACCTTTCGAGGCACGACCTGGGGGAAACACCATATATTTT. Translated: CASSPFEARPGGNTIYF.

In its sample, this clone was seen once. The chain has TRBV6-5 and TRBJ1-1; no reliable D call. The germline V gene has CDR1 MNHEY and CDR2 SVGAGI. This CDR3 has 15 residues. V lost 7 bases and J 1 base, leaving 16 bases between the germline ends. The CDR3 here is CASTDLGGRNTEAFF. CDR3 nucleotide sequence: TGTGCCAGCACGGACTTAGGCGGGAGGAACACTGAAGCTTTCTTT.

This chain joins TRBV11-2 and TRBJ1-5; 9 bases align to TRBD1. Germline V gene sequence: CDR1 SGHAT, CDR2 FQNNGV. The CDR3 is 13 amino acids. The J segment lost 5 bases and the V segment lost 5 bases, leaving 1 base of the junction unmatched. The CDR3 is CASSRDRDQPQHF. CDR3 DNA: TGTGCCAGCAGCCGGGACAGGGATCAGCCCCAGCATTTT.

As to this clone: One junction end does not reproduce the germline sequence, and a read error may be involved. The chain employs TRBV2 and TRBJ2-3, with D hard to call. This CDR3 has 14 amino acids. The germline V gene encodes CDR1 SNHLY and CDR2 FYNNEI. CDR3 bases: TGTGCCAGCAGTGGGGTCAGGCTGAACTTAAATCCGGATTTT. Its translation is CASSGVRLNLNPDF.

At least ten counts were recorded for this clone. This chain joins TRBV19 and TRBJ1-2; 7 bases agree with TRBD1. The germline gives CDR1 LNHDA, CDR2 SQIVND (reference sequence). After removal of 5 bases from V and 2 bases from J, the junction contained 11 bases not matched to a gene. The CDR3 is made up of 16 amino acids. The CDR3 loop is CASSALYRGENYGYTF. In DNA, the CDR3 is TGTGCCAGTAGTGCACTTTACAGGGGTGAGAACTATGGCTACACCTTC.

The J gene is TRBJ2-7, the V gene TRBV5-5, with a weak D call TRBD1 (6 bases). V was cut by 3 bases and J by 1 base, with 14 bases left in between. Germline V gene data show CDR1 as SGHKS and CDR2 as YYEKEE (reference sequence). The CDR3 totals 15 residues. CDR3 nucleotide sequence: TGTGCCAGCAGCTATCAGGGGCGTCGATCCTACGAGCAGTACGTC. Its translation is CASSYQGRRSYEQYV.

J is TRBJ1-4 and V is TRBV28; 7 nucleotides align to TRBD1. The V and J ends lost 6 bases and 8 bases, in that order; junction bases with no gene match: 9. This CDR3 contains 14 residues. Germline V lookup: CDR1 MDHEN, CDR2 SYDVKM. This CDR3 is CASRPPGQIEKLFF. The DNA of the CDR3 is TGTGCCAGCAGGCCTCCGGGACAGATCGAAAAACTGTTTTTT.

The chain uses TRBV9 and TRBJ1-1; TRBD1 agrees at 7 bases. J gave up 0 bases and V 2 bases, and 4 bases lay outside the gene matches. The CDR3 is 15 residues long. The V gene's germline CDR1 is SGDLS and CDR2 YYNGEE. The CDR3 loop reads CASSVLTGVNTEAFF. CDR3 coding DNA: TGTGCCAGCAGCGTCCTAACAGGGGTGAACACTGAAGCTTTCTTT.

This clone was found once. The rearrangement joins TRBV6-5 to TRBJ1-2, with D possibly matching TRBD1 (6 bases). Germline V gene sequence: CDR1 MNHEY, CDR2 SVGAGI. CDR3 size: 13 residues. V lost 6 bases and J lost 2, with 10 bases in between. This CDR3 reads CASRPTGNYGYTF. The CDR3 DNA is TGTGCCAGCAGACCTACAGGGAACTATGGCTACACCTTC.

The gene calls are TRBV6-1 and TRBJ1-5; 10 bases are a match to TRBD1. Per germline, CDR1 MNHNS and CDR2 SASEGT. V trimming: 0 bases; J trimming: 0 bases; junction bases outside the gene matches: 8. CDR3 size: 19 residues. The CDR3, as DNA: TGTGCCAGCAGTGAAGCCGTGGGGACAGGGGTCCTTAGCAATCAGCCCCAGCATTTT. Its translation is CASSEAVGTGVLSNQPQHF.

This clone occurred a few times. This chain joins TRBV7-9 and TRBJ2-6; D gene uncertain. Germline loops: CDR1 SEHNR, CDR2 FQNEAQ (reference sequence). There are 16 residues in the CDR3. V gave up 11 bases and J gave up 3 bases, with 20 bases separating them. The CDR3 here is CAPKPKKLSGANVLTF. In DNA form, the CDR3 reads TGTGCCCCCAAACCGAAAAAGTTGAGTGGGGCCAACGTCCTGACTTTC.

CDR3 sequence: CASSLERAGGGTDTQYF. DNA of the CDR3: TGCGCCAGCAGCTTGGAAAGGGCGGGAGGGGGAACAGATACGCAGTATTTT. The chain employs TRBV5-1 and TRBJ2-3; the match to TRBD2 covers 9 bases. The CDR3 runs to 17 residues. Trimming removed 0 bases from V and 3 bases from J; junction bases left unmatched: 8. Germline V CDR1 and CDR2: SGHRS, YFSETQ.

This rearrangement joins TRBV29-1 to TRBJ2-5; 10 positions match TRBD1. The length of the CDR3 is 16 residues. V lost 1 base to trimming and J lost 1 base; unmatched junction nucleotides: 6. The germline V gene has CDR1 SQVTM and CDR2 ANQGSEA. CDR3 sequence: CSVEGVRQGAQETQYF. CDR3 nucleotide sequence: TGCAGCGTTGAAGGAGTTAGACAGGGGGCCCAAGAGACCCAGTACTTC.

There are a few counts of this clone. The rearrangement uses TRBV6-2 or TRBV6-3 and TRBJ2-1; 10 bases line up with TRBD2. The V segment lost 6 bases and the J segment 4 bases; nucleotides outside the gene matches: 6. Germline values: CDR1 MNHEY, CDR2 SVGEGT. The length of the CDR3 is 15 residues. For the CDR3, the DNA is TGTGCCAGCAGCCGAACTAGCGGGACTTACAATGAGCAGTTCTTC. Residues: CASSRTSGTYNEQFF.

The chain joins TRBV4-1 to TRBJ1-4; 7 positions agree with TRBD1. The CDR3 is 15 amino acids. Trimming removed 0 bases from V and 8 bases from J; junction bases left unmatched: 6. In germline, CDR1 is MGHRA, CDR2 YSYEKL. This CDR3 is CASSQDKQGWEKLFF. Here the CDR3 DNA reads TGCGCCAGCAGCCAAGATAAACAGGGGTGGGAAAAACTGTTTTTT.

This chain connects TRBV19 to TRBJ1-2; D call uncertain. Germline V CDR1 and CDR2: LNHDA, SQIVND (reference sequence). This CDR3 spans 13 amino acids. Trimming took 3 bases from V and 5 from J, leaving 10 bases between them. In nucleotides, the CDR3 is TGTGCCAGTAGTATTTTGAGTGGTTATGGCTACACCTTC. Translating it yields CASSILSGYGYTF.

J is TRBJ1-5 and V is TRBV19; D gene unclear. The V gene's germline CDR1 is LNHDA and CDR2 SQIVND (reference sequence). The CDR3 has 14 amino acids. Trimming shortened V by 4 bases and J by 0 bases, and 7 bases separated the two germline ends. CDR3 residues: CASSRANSNQPQHF. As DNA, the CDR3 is TGTGCCAGTAGTAGGGCCAATAGCAATCAGCCCCAGCATTTT.

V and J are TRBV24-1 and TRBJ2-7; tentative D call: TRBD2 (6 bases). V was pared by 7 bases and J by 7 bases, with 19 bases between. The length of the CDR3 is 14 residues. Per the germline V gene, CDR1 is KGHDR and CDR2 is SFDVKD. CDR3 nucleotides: TGTGCCACCAGCAGGCTGCGTTTGGCGGGGGAGCAGTACGTC. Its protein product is CATSRLRLAGEQYV.

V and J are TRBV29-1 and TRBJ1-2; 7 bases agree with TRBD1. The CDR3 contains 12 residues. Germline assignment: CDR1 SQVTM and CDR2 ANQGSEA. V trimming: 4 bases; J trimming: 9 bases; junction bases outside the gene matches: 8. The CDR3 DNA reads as TGCAGCGTTGTAGAGGGGGCCCTGCGCTACACCTTC. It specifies CSVVEGALRYTF.